Presented here are 3 T cell receptor beta chains from one specimen sequenced in a study of blood T cell repertoires in COVID-19. Some clones are missing from TCRdb's copy, which holds only in-frame ones; the method was immunoSEQ multiplex PCR. The data hold roughly 380,000 clones, with 89% observed a single time. Sequences were obtained from peripheral blood. All receptors come from a woman aged 40 to 50 with COVID-19, enrolled during active disease.

This chain links TRBV4-1 with TRBJ1-5; 9 nucleotides agree with TRBD1. The V gene end was trimmed by 1 base and the J gene end by 6 bases; junction bases not matched to a gene: 4. CDR3 length: 15 amino acids. From germline, CDR1 is MGHRA and CDR2 YSYEKL. The chain's CDR3 is CASSQGGTGIQPQHF. As DNA, the CDR3 is TGCGCCAGCAGCCAAGGCGGGACAGGGATTCAGCCCCAGCATTTT.

On this clone: At the DNA level, this CDR3 is encoded by other sequences in the same sample as well. The rearrangement joins TRBV6-1 to TRBJ1-2; 7 bases agree with TRBD1. Per germline, CDR1 MNHNS and CDR2 SASEGT. V trimming: 3 bases; J trimming: 0 bases; junction bases outside the gene matches: 1. There are 14 residues in the CDR3. This CDR3 reads CASSEGTANYGYTF. The CDR3 bases are TGTGCCAGCAGTGAGGGGACAGCTAACTATGGCTACACCTTC.

The rearrangement joins TRBV30 to TRBJ1-1, with D perhaps TRBD1 (6 bases). The germline V gene has CDR1 GTSNPN and CDR2 SVGIG (reference sequence). V lost 1 base and J 6 bases, leaving 12 bases between the germline ends. CDR3 length equals 13 residues. The CDR3 coding sequence is TGTGCCTGGAGTGCCCGCGGGGGCTCTGAAGCTTTCTTT. As protein: CAWSARGGSEAFF.